This TCR beta chain derives from a study of T cells after yellow fever vaccination. Regarding the study as a whole: Clonotype sharing between CD4 and CD8 compartments was small. Highly abundant clonotypes carried over from the bulk population could end up in FACS-sorted repertoires as contaminants.

V lost 8 bases, J lost 1 base, and 11 bases lay in between. This CDR3 has 14 residues. This clonotype has at least ten counts. What it binds is unknown. TCRdb re-derived calls from the 5' RACE reads in MiXCR, one entry per CDR3 protein. The sample records under 300,000 distinct CDR3 sequences, 6.9% being singletons. The sequence was collected from a man aged 25-40 years who received the YFV17D yellow fever vaccine. Sequenced material: CD4+ T cells sorted from PBMCs, taken 15 days after the yellow fever booster vaccination. The chain recombines TRBV12-3 or TRBV12-4 with TRBJ1-4; D not certain. CDR3 DNA: TGTGCCAGCGCCAATCGAGTAACTAATGAAAAACTGTTTTTT. This sequence encodes CASANRVTNEKLFF.